A single sample gave rise to the 2 T cell receptor beta chains below, sequenced in a study of CD8 T cells in ankylosing spondylitis. MiXCR, run by TCRdb on the 5' RACE reads, gives a single entry per CDR3 protein. The sample holds fewer than 200,000 distinct CDR3 sequences; 9.8% are singletons and the top ten take more than 13%. The specimen was blood, either unsorted or a sorted T cell fraction (not recorded which). The receptor set was obtained from a female donor with ankylosing spondylitis or in good health (not recorded which).

This chain links TRBV4-3 with TRBJ2-1; 8 nucleotides align to TRBD2. The ends lost 1 base at V and 2 bases at J; junction bases unmatched: 13. CDR1 and CDR2 from the germline V gene are LGHNA and YSLEER. This CDR3 has 19 amino acids. CDR3 in amino acids: CASSQGGPGGATPYNEQFF. The CDR3, as DNA: TGCGCCAGCAGCCAAGGTGGCCCGGGGGGGGCCACCCCCTACAATGAGCAGTTCTTC.

In its sample, this clonotype was seen a few times. The rearrangement joins TRBV20-1 to TRBJ2-1; 10 bases agree with TRBD2. The ends lost 6 bases at V and 2 bases at J; junction bases unmatched: 4. CDR1 is DFQATT and CDR2 is SNEGSKA in the germline V gene (reference sequence). The CDR3 has 14 amino acids. The CDR3 spells CSATGTSAYNEQFF. As DNA, the CDR3 is TGCAGTGCCACCGGGACTAGCGCCTACAATGAGCAGTTCTTC.